This TCR beta chain came from a study of shared clonotypes between healthy human individuals. Assay: immunoSEQ multiplex PCR; the TCRdb copy retains only in-frame clones and omits some. Seen here are 950,000 to 1,300,000 clones, around 74% observed once, and the top ten hold 1.4%. The TCR sequence derives from a man aged 18 to 30 in good health. Material for sequencing was memory CD4+ T cells sorted from blood. Indicated subset: CD45RA-negative fraction.

This CDR3 reads CAISESKTGLSSYEQYF. CDR3 in DNA: TGTGCCATCAGTGAGTCGAAAACAGGGCTAAGCTCCTACGAGCAGTACTTC. The chain uses TRBV10-3 and TRBJ2-7; a weak D match, TRBD1 (6 bases). Germline CDR1 and CDR2: ENHRY and SYGVKD. V dropped 0 bases and J dropped 0 bases, with 15 bases sitting between them. The CDR3 is 17 amino acids.